This TCR beta chain was identified in a study of cytomegalovirus exposure and HLA in healthy donors. Primers: 60 Vbeta forward and 13 Jbeta reverse. Profiled with immunoSEQ multiplex PCR; TCRdb holds only in-frame clones, not every one. The sample has about 200,000 clones; the top ten hold around 0.7%. The CDR3 is 14 residues long. The V gene's germline CDR1 is SSHAT and CDR2 FNYEAQ (reference sequence). Trimming removed 2 bases from V and 4 bases from J, with 10 bases in between. Points on this clone: Its antigen is unknown.

Broader study findings: Most subjects had HLA-A and HLA-B alleles reportedly predicted accurately by TCR beta sequences.

The clonotype comes from a boy younger than 18 in good health and CMV-seronegative. The rearrangement links TRBV7-7 to TRBJ2-3; D call uncertain. The sequenced sample consisted of PBMCs. The DNA of the CDR3 is TGTGCCAGCAGCTTAATACTCGGTGCAGATACGCAGTATTTT. Its translation is CASSLILGADTQYF.